Below, 26 T cell receptor beta chains from the same sample are listed, as sequenced in a study of shared clonotypes between healthy human individuals. The protocol was immunoSEQ multiplex PCR, while the TCRdb copy is restricted to in-frame clones and leaves out a portion. The sample includes more than 90,000 clones, roughly two thirds of them seen just once. Sample: memory CD8+ T cells sorted from blood. The subset: CD45RO+ cells pooled with CCR7-negative TemRA cells. Source of these receptors: a man under 40 in good health.

The chain couples TRBV5-4 to TRBJ2-7, with 11 bases matching TRBD1. The CDR3 runs 13 residues. V was clipped by 4 bases and J by 4 bases; unmatched bases: 1. Germline V gives CDR1 SGHNT, CDR2 YYREEE (reference sequence). The CDR3, as DNA: TGTGCCAGCAGCGGGACAGGGGGATACGAGCAGTACTTC. Its translation: CASSGTGGYEQYF.

Points on this clone: Other DNA sequences within the sample encode an identical CDR3. The chain uses TRBV11-2 and TRBJ2-7; TRBD2 aligns across 12 bases. This CDR3 region has 14 residues. CDR1 is SGHAT, CDR2 FQNNGV, per germline. The V segment lost 5 bases and the J segment 3 bases; nucleotides outside the gene matches: 2. The CDR3 is CASSLTSGSYEQYF. CDR3 coding DNA: TGTGCCAGCAGCCTGACTAGCGGGAGCTACGAGCAGTACTTC.

The chain couples TRBV7-2 to TRBJ2-1; tentatively, D is TRBD1 (5 bases). The germline V gene has CDR1 SGHTA and CDR2 FQGNSA. Trimming took off 2 bases at V and 5 bases at J, with 10 bases between the two ends. The CDR3 is made up of 14 amino acids. This CDR3 reads CASSLTEGDNEQFF. The CDR3, as DNA: TGTGCCAGCAGCTTAACGGAAGGGGACAATGAGCAGTTCTTC.

V is TRBV11-2 and J is TRBJ1-2; D ambiguous. The CDR3 has 16 residues. CDR1 SGHAT and CDR2 FQNNGV come from the germline V gene. V was pared by 5 bases and J by 0 bases, with 16 bases between. The CDR3 here is CASSELTAHTNYGYTF. CDR3 nucleotide sequence: TGTGCCAGCAGCGAATTAACAGCTCATACTAACTATGGCTACACCTTC. Based on the CDR3 plus reference TRBV11-2 and TRBJ1-2, the full variable domain is EAGVAQSPRYKIIEKRQSVAFWCNPISGHATLYWYQQILGQGPKLLIQFQNNGVVDDSQLPKDRFSAERLKGVDSTLKIQPAKLEDSAVYLCASSELTAHTNYGYTFGSGTRLTVV.

This clone showed up just a few times. The J gene is TRBJ2-7, the V gene TRBV10-2; possible D gene TRBD1, 6 bases. Germline V gene data show CDR1 as WSHSY and CDR2 as SAAADI. There are 13 residues in the CDR3. Trimming removed 9 bases from V and 0 bases from J, with 12 bases in between. The CDR3 DNA reads as TGCGCCAGTACCCCGGGACACTCCTACGAGCAGTACTTC. Its protein is CASTPGHSYEQYF.

This clone has only a few counts. The chain is built from TRBV6-5 and TRBJ1-5; weak D call: TRBD1 (5 bases). The V gene lost 0 bases and the J gene lost 4 bases, with 7 bases spanning the gap. The CDR3 runs to 14 residues. Germline CDR1 is MNHEY and CDR2 is SVGAGI. This CDR3 is CASSYSRGNQPQHF. Here the CDR3 DNA reads TGTGCCAGCAGTTACTCGAGGGGAAATCAGCCCCAGCATTTT.

This clone was detected only a few times. The genes are TRBV9 and TRBJ2-7; weak D call: TRBD2 (6 bases). Per germline, CDR1 SGDLS and CDR2 YYNGEE. The V end lost 4 bases, the J end lost 2 bases, and 10 bases lay between the germline ends. The CDR3 extends over 13 amino acids. CDR3 in DNA: TGTGCCAGCAGCCCGGGGGACCCCTACGAGCAGTACTTC. It translates to CASSPGDPYEQYF.

This clone was detected only once. The rearrangement joins TRBV25-1 to TRBJ2-2; TRBD1 matches 9 bases. This CDR3 has 16 amino acids. J gave up 0 bases and V 6 bases, and 5 bases lay outside the gene matches. CDR1 MGHDK and CDR2 SYGVNS come from the germline V gene. CDR3: CASSRDRAPNTGELFF. The CDR3 coding sequence is TGTGCCAGCAGCCGGGACAGGGCGCCGAACACCGGGGAGCTGTTTTTT.

This clone occurred a few times. This chain joins TRBV5-1 and TRBJ1-3, with D possibly being TRBD1 (5 bases). The germline gives CDR1 SGHRS, CDR2 YFSETQ. There are 14 residues in the CDR3. Trimming removed 2 bases from V and 2 bases from J, with 8 bases in between. CDR3 loop: CASSLGVTGNTIYF. The CDR3 bases are TGCGCCAGCAGCTTAGGGGTAACTGGAAACACCATATATTTT.

The chain employs TRBV5-4 and TRBJ2-1; perhaps TRBD1 as D (6 bases). From germline, CDR1 is SGHNT and CDR2 YYREEE (reference sequence). The CDR3 runs 14 residues. Deletions cut 0 bases from V and 6 bases from J, with 10 bases between. Here the CDR3 DNA reads TGTGCCAGCAGCTTGGAACGGACAGTCAATGAGCAGTTCTTC. Translating it yields CASSLERTVNEQFF. The full variable domain, with the rest looked up from reference TRBV5-4 and TRBJ2-1, is ETGVTQSPTHLIKTRGQQVTLRCSSQSGHNTVSWYQQALGQGPQFIFQYYREEENGRGNFPPRFSGLQFPNYSSELNVNALELDDSALYLCASSLERTVNEQFFGPGTRLTVL.

A word on this clone: This sample includes further DNA sequences coding for the same CDR3. The J gene is TRBJ2-5, the V gene TRBV7-9, with 7 bases fitting TRBD1. CDR3 length: 14 residues. CDR1 is SEHNR and CDR2 is FQNEAQ in the germline V gene (reference sequence). The V gene end was trimmed by 5 bases and the J gene end by 1 base; junction bases not matched to a gene: 4. The CDR3 bases are TGTGCCAGCAGCCCCTGGGACAGCCAAGAGACCCAGTACTTC. This translates into CASSPWDSQETQYF. Full variable domain (outside the CDR3, taken from reference TRBV7-9 and TRBJ2-5): DTGVSQNPRHKITKRGQNVTFRCDPISEHNRLYWYRQTLGQGPEFLTYFQNEAQLEKSRLLSDRFSAERPKGSFSTLEIQRTEQGDSAMYLCASSPWDSQETQYFGPGTRLLVL.

The sample holds a few counts of this clone. The genes are TRBV15 and TRBJ2-1; D not resolved. Trimming pared 0 bases from V and 4 bases from J, leaving 13 bases between. CDR1 is LNHNV and CDR2 is YYDKDF in the germline V gene (reference sequence). The CDR3 extends over 16 amino acids. The DNA of the CDR3 is TGTGCCACCAGCAGAGAGATAGGGCTCCGGTACAATGAGCAGTTCTTC. Translation gives CATSREIGLRYNEQFF.

This chain uses TRBV7-9 with TRBJ1-5, with 7 positions matching TRBD1. CDR1 and CDR2 from the germline V gene are SEHNR and FQNEAQ (reference sequence). The CDR3 has 14 residues. Trimming cost V 1 base and J 6 bases; bases outside gene matches: 3. The CDR3 spells CASSLGQGVQPQHF. In nucleotides, the CDR3 is TGTGCCAGCAGCTTAGGACAGGGCGTTCAGCCCCAGCATTTT.

V and J are TRBV29-1 and TRBJ2-2, with D possibly being TRBD2 (7 bases). The CDR3 spans 12 residues. V was pared by 7 bases and J by 6 bases, with 12 bases between. The germline CDR1 and CDR2 sequences are SQVTM and ANQGSEA. CDR3 amino acids: CSAQGGAGELFF. CDR3 DNA sequence: TGCAGCGCCCAAGGGGGGGCCGGGGAGCTGTTTTTT.

V and J are TRBV27 and TRBJ2-1; TRBD2 aligns across 8 bases. Germline assignment: CDR1 MNHEY and CDR2 SMNVEV (reference sequence). Trimming took 8 bases from V and 4 from J; bases not matched to a gene: 13. The CDR3 loop spans 16 amino acids. CDR3 sequence reads: CASGTLGTRLYNEQFF. CDR3 DNA sequence: TGTGCCAGCGGGACCCTTGGGACTAGGCTATACAATGAGCAGTTCTTC.

CDR3 nucleotides: TGTGCCACCTCGACAGGGACCTACGAGCAGTACTTC. Translation: CATSTGTYEQYF. The chain combines TRBV28 with TRBJ2-7; TRBD1 matches 7 bases. Germline assignment: CDR1 MDHEN and CDR2 SYDVKM. Losses at the gene ends were 10 bases for V and 2 bases for J; bases not matched to a gene: 5. This CDR3 comprises 12 residues.

The chain combines TRBV6-5 with TRBJ1-2, with TRBD1 matching 7 bases. CDR3 length: 14 residues. Germline trimming cut 6 bases from V and 4 bases from J; bases unmatched to any gene: 8. Germline V lookup: CDR1 MNHEY, CDR2 SVGAGI. The CDR3 region has the DNA TGTGCCAGCAGCCGGAACAGGGGAGGCTATGGCTACACCTTC. The encoded protein is CASSRNRGGYGYTF.

Comments on this clone: Other DNA sequences in the same sample also yield this CDR3. V is TRBV5-4 and J is TRBJ2-3, with D tentatively TRBD2 (6 bases). V was clipped by 7 bases and J by 4 bases, with 10 bases between them. CDR1 is SGHNT, CDR2 YYREEE, per germline (reference sequence). There are 12 residues in the CDR3. As DNA, the CDR3 is TGTGCCAGCGGTAGGGAGGCAGATACGCAGTATTTT. It specifies CASGREADTQYF.

The chain links TRBV7-6 to TRBJ2-1; maybe TRBD1 (5 bases). CDR3 length: 14 residues. Germline V gives CDR1 SGHVS, CDR2 FNYEAQ. Trimming cost V 2 bases and J 7 bases, with 12 bases left between them. CDR3 bases: TGTGCCAGCAGCTTATCAGGGTCGGTTAATGAGCAGTTCTTC. Translating gives CASSLSGSVNEQFF.

This chain joins TRBV11-2 and TRBJ2-3, with D hard to call. The CDR3 runs 14 residues. Trimming pared 1 base from V and 0 bases from J, leaving 5 bases between. Looked up from germline, CDR1 is SGHAT and CDR2 is FQNNGV. CDR3 nucleotide sequence: TGTGCCAGCAGCTTAGGCATTAGCACAGATACGCAGTATTTT. Translated: CASSLGISTDTQYF. Full variable domain (remainder filled in from reference TRBV11-2 and TRBJ2-3): EAGVAQSPRYKIIEKRQSVAFWCNPISGHATLYWYQQILGQGPKLLIQFQNNGVVDDSQLPKDRFSAERLKGVDSTLKIQPAKLEDSAVYLCASSLGISTDTQYFGPGTRLTVL.

This clone was found a few times. The chain employs TRBV4-3 and TRBJ2-7, with 13 bases fitting TRBD2. In germline, CDR1 is LGHNA, CDR2 YSLEER. V lost 3 bases to trimming and J lost 2 bases; unmatched junction nucleotides: 1. This CDR3 spans 15 amino acids. The CDR3: CASSQGLAGTYEQYF. The CDR3, as DNA: TGCGCCAGCAGCCAGGGACTAGCGGGAACCTACGAGCAGTACTTC.

At least ten counts were recorded for this clone. This chain joins TRBV5-6 and TRBJ2-6; 7 bases align to TRBD1. With V trimmed by 3 bases and J by 2 bases, 5 bases remained unmatched. There are 16 residues in the CDR3. Germline loops: CDR1 SGHDT, CDR2 YYEEEE. The CDR3 DNA sequence: TGTGCCAGCAGCTCGATCGACAGGGCTGGGGCCAACGTCCTGACTTTC. Its protein is CASSSIDRAGANVLTF.

This clone was seen repeatedly, ten times or more. A read error is possible here, since a much larger clone lies one base away. The chain uses TRBV7-2 and TRBJ2-3; TRBD2 agrees at 8 bases. Germline CDR1 is SGHTA and CDR2 is FQGNSA. Losses at the gene ends were 3 bases for V and 1 base for J; bases not matched to a gene: 3. This CDR3 comprises 15 residues. The CDR3, as DNA: TGTGCCAGCAGCTTTGATAGCGGGGGCACAGATACGCAGTATTTT. Its protein product is CASSFDSGGTDTQYF.

This chain links TRBV7-6 with TRBJ2-5, with D possibly being TRBD2 (6 bases). The CDR3 loop spans 16 amino acids. Germline values: CDR1 SGHVS, CDR2 FNYEAQ. V shed 0 bases and J shed 0 bases, with 11 bases lying between them. The CDR3 bases are TGTGCCAGCAGCTTAGCCCCGGAGGGGTACCAAGAGACCCAGTACTTC. Protein: CASSLAPEGYQETQYF.

The chain carries TRBV27 and TRBJ2-7; 7 nucleotides line up with TRBD2. The CDR3 is 18 residues long. Germline trimming cut 7 bases from V and 1 base from J; bases unmatched to any gene: 19. Per the germline V gene, CDR1 is MNHEY and CDR2 is SMNVEV (reference sequence). CDR3 in amino acids: CASIIPRNREGHSYEQYF. CDR3 nucleotides: TGTGCCAGCATAATCCCCCGTAATAGGGAGGGCCATTCCTACGAGCAGTACTTC.

This chain joins TRBV6-5 and TRBJ2-7; D is possibly TRBD1 (5 bases). Germline V gene data show CDR1 as MNHEY and CDR2 as SVGAGI. The CDR3 extends over 12 amino acids. Deletions cut 4 bases from V and 5 bases from J, with 9 bases between. CDR3 nucleotides: TGTGCCAGCAGTTTTGACAGTGACGAGCAGTACTTC. This translates into CASSFDSDEQYF.